These 29 T cell receptor beta chains were all obtained from the same sample, sequenced in a study of graft-versus-host responses after intestinal transplantation. This table comes from immunoSEQ multiplex PCR, and its TCRdb copy is limited to in-frame clones, with some not included. The data hold about 85,000 clones, with less than 95% observed a single time. No antigen is known for these receptors. The material sequenced was unstimulated CD8+ T cells sorted from spleen or lymph node cells, taken before transplant. The receptors were sampled from a human donor who was the organ donor for an intestinal transplant.

The chain links TRBV11-3 to TRBJ2-1, with D tentatively TRBD1 (6 bases). Trimming removed 4 bases from V and 6 bases from J, with 16 bases in between. Germline V CDR1 and CDR2: SGHNT, YENEEA. The CDR3 has 15 residues. This chain's CDR3 is CASSSRGQPINEQFF. The CDR3 DNA reads as TGTGCCAGCAGCTCCAGGGGACAACCTATCAATGAGCAGTTCTTC.

On this clone itself: The identical CDR3 is also encoded by other nucleotide sequences in the sample. V and J are TRBV27 and TRBJ2-7; D is possibly TRBD2 (5 bases). The CDR3 has 15 residues. Germline CDR1 and CDR2: MNHEY and SMNVEV (reference sequence). V lost 2 bases to trimming and J lost 1 base, with 12 bases between them. CDR3 amino acids: CASSLMERRSYEQYF. CDR3 DNA sequence: TGTGCCAGCAGTTTAATGGAGCGGCGATCCTACGAGCAGTACTTC.

This clone was seen only once. This sequence joins TRBV5-1 and TRBJ1-2; possibly TRBD1 for D (5 bases). The CDR3 is made up of 15 amino acids. The V end lost 0 bases, the J end lost 4 bases, and 13 bases lay between the germline ends. Looked up from germline, CDR1 is SGHRS and CDR2 is YFSETQ. This CDR3 is CASSLESPGGYGYTF. The CDR3 DNA reads as TGCGCCAGCAGCTTGGAATCGCCGGGGGGCTATGGCTACACCTTC.

V usage is TRBV6-5 and J usage is TRBJ1-5, with D hard to call. Looked up from germline, CDR1 is MNHEY and CDR2 is SVGAGI. The CDR3 loop spans 15 amino acids. With 7 bases removed from V and 0 bases from J, the gap between germline ends came to 13 bases. This CDR3 is CASKSEQNSNQPQHF. In DNA form, the CDR3 reads TGTGCCAGCAAGTCCGAACAGAATAGCAATCAGCCCCAGCATTTT.

As for this clone: Given a much more abundant clone one base away, this may be a read error. Other DNA sequences within the sample encode an identical CDR3. The V gene is TRBV9, the J gene TRBJ1-1; D is unclear. Germline V gene sequence: CDR1 SGDLS, CDR2 YYNGEE. The CDR3 has 13 residues. V was clipped by 6 bases and J by 6 bases, with 15 bases between them. The CDR3 DNA reads as TGTGCCAGCACCCTTATAGGAGAAGCTGAAGCTTTCTTT. This sequence encodes CASTLIGEAEAFF. Full variable domain (missing parts from reference TRBV9 and TRBJ1-1): DSGVTQTPKHLITATGQRVTLRCSPRSGDLSVYWYQQSLDQGLQFLIQYYNGEERAKGNILERFSAQQFPDLHSELNLSSLELGDSALYFCASTLIGEAEAFFGQGTRLTVV.

The V call is TRBV2, the J call TRBJ1-2; D gene unclear. The CDR3 contains 11 residues. V was trimmed by 4 bases and J by 7 bases, leaving 7 bases between them. The germline CDR1 and CDR2 sequences are SNHLY and FYNNEI. The CDR3 loop reads CASSAIIGYTF. DNA of the CDR3: TGTGCCAGCAGTGCTATTATTGGCTACACCTTC. The full variable domain, rest sourced from reference TRBV2 and TRBJ1-2, is EPEVTQTPSHQVTQMGQEVILRCVPISNHLYFYWYRQILGQKVEFLVSFYNNEISEKSEIFDDQFSVERPDGSNFTLKIRSTKLEDSAMYFCASSAIIGYTFGSGTRLTVV.

The chain carries TRBV19 and TRBJ2-7; TRBD1 aligns across 8 bases. The V gene end was trimmed by 3 bases and the J gene end by 3 bases; junction bases not matched to a gene: 1. Germline-derived CDR1 and CDR2 are LNHDA and SQIVND (reference sequence). There are 13 residues in the CDR3. The chain's CDR3 is CASSITGGYEQYF. In DNA, the CDR3 is TGTGCCAGTAGTATCACAGGGGGCTACGAGCAGTACTTC.

This clone was seen once. This chain connects TRBV5-4 to TRBJ2-3; D is unresolved. The CDR3 length is 12 residues. Trimming shortened V by 2 bases and J by 5 bases, and 6 bases separated the two germline ends. Per germline, CDR1 SGHNT and CDR2 YYREEE (reference sequence). CDR3 bases: TGTGCCAGCAGCTTTGATGGAGATACGCAGTATTTT. Amino acids: CASSFDGDTQYF.

The V call is TRBV7-9, the J call TRBJ2-1; D gene uncertain. Germline loops: CDR1 SEHNR, CDR2 FQNEAQ (reference sequence). CDR3 length: 16 residues. Trimming removed 0 bases from V and 0 bases from J, with 9 bases in between. CDR3 sequence reads: CASSLAGSSSYNEQFF. The CDR3 region has the DNA TGTGCCAGCAGCTTAGCGGGCAGTAGCTCCTACAATGAGCAGTTCTTC. Full variable domain (outside the CDR3, taken from reference TRBV7-9 and TRBJ2-1): DTGVSQNPRHKITKRGQNVTFRCDPISEHNRLYWYRQTLGQGPEFLTYFQNEAQLEKSRLLSDRFSAERPKGSFSTLEIQRTEQGDSAMYLCASSLAGSSSYNEQFFGPGTRLTVL.

The chain couples TRBV30 to TRBJ1-1; TRBD1 is a possible D gene (5 bases). CDR1 is GTSNPN, CDR2 SVGIG, per germline (reference sequence). V was trimmed by 2 bases and J by 0 bases, leaving 13 bases between them. This CDR3 contains 15 residues. The CDR3 nucleotides are TGTGCCTGGAGTACCCGAGGGGCGTTGAACACTGAAGCTTTCTTT. It codes for CAWSTRGALNTEAFF.

V is TRBV7-2 and J is TRBJ2-2, with 9 bases that match TRBD1. With V trimmed by 5 bases and J by 6 bases, 10 bases remained unmatched. The V gene's germline CDR1 is SGHTA and CDR2 FQGNSA. This CDR3 spans 16 amino acids. CDR3 bases: TGTGCCAGCAGCGATCGACAGGGGGGCAACGCCGGGGAGCTGTTTTTT. Translating it yields CASSDRQGGNAGELFF.

The chain is built from TRBV19 and TRBJ1-1; D is unclear. The CDR3 totals 14 residues. CDR1 and CDR2 (germline): LNHDA, SQIVND (reference sequence). V was pared by 3 bases and J by 0 bases, with 8 bases between. The CDR3 sequence: CASSMAGLNTEAFF. The DNA of the CDR3 is TGTGCCAGTAGTATGGCAGGATTGAACACTGAAGCTTTCTTT.

The V gene is TRBV6-5, the J gene TRBJ1-2, with D perhaps TRBD1 (5 bases). V was pared by 5 bases and J by 4 bases, with 17 bases between. The germline gives CDR1 MNHEY, CDR2 SVGAGI. This CDR3 contains 15 residues. CDR3: CASSVILDSIYGYTF. In DNA form, the CDR3 reads TGTGCCAGCAGTGTCATTCTCGACAGTATCTATGGCTACACCTTC.

In its sample, this clone was seen a few times. A much more abundant neighbour one base away suggests this may be a read error. The identical CDR3 is also encoded by other nucleotide sequences in the sample. The gene calls are TRBV6-5 and TRBJ2-5, with D maybe TRBD2 (7 bases). Near its end, the DNA agrees better with TRBJ2-7, so the J call may be wrong. The germline gives CDR1 MNHEY, CDR2 SVGAGI. The CDR3 extends over 14 amino acids. CDR3 region: CASSYGGGGYEQYF. The CDR3 nucleotides are TGTGCCAGCAGTTACGGGGGCGGGGGCTACGAGCAGTACTTC.

This clone occurred once. This chain uses TRBV6-5 with TRBJ1-2; D gene ambiguous. This CDR3 contains 14 residues. From germline, CDR1 is MNHEY and CDR2 SVGAGI. The V end lost 5 bases, the J end lost 8 bases, and 18 bases lay between the germline ends. The CDR3 nucleotides are TGTGCCAGCAGTGAAGAGGGCCTACCCTGGGGCTACACCTTC. Encoded protein: CASSEEGLPWGYTF.

The J gene is TRBJ1-5, the V gene TRBV27, with TRBD1 as a possible D gene (6 bases). Germline V gene data show CDR1 as MNHEY and CDR2 as SMNVEV (reference sequence). This CDR3 contains 15 residues. V lost 2 bases to trimming and J lost 6 bases, with 14 bases between them. CDR3 in amino acids: CASSLIRGSGQPQHF. The CDR3 bases are TGTGCCAGCAGTTTAATCAGGGGCTCGGGTCAGCCCCAGCATTTT.

This chain joins TRBV28 and TRBJ2-1, with 10 positions matching TRBD2. Trimming cost V 5 bases and J 9 bases; bases outside gene matches: 10. The CDR3 has 15 amino acids. Germline V gene data show CDR1 as MDHEN and CDR2 as SYDVKM. The CDR3 is CASSLLAGVLGEQFF. CDR3 bases: TGTGCCAGCAGTCTGCTAGCGGGAGTTTTAGGTGAGCAGTTCTTC.

This clone was observed a single time. The V and J genes are TRBV19 and TRBJ2-7, with 10 bases fitting TRBD1. This CDR3 has 14 amino acids. Germline-derived CDR1 and CDR2 are LNHDA and SQIVND (reference sequence). The junction had 8 bases not matched to a gene; V was cut back by 10 bases and J by 2 bases. CDR3 bases: TGTGCCACCTCCCCCGGGACAGGGGCCTACGAGCAGTACTTC. It translates to CATSPGTGAYEQYF.

CDR3 sequence reads: CASSLGDAYEQYF. The CDR3 DNA is TGCGCCAGCAGCCTGGGGGACGCCTACGAGCAGTACTTC. This sequence joins TRBV4-1 and TRBJ2-7; D is tentatively TRBD1 or TRBD2 (5 bases each). This CDR3 is built from 13 residues. V was clipped by 4 bases and J by 2 bases, with 9 bases between them. Germline V CDR1 and CDR2: MGHRA, YSYEKL.

The V and J genes are TRBV6-4 and TRBJ1-2; possibly TRBD1 for D (6 bases). The V end lost 10 bases, the J end lost 3 bases, and 12 bases lay between the germline ends. The CDR3 sequence is 12 residues long. The germline CDR1 and CDR2 sequences are MRHNA and SNTAGT. CDR3 in DNA: TGTGCCATCATCGGACAGTACTATGGCTACACCTTC. It specifies CAIIGQYYGYTF.

The chain combines TRBV6-1 with TRBJ2-1, with D possibly matching TRBD1 (6 bases). The germline V gene encodes CDR1 MNHNS and CDR2 SASEGT. The CDR3 consists of 15 residues. V was cut by 4 bases and J by 0 bases, with 10 bases left in between. As DNA, the CDR3 is TGTGCCAGCAGTGGGCAGGGGAGCTCCTACAATGAGCAGTTCTTC. As protein: CASSGQGSSYNEQFF.

The chain couples TRBV7-6 to TRBJ2-7; a possible D gene is TRBD2 (5 bases). This CDR3 contains 15 residues. V was shortened by 1 base and J by 0 bases, with 10 bases between the two germline ends. Germline V gene lookup returns CDR1 SGHVS and CDR2 FNYEAQ. CDR3 in amino acids: CASSLEAGDSYEQYF. The CDR3 DNA sequence: TGTGCCAGCAGCTTAGAAGCCGGGGACTCCTACGAGCAGTACTTC.

A single count supports this clone. One junction end disagrees with the germline gene, perhaps due to a read error. This chain connects TRBV6-1 to TRBJ1-1; no firm D call. The CDR3 contains 9 residues. CDR1 MNHNS and CDR2 SASEGT come from the germline V gene. The CDR3 nucleotides read TGTGCCAGCAGTGAACTGAGGCCCTTT. This encodes CASSELRPF.

V usage is TRBV29-1 and J usage is TRBJ2-2, with 8 bases aligning to TRBD2. CDR3 length equals 16 residues. CDR1 and CDR2 from the germline V gene are SQVTM and ANQGSEA. V shed 7 bases, J shed 2 bases, and the junction held 12 bases outside the gene matches. The CDR3 DNA is TGCAGCGCCAGAAATAGCGGGGAAGTTAACACCGGGGAGCTGTTTTTT. Translated: CSARNSGEVNTGELFF.

For this clone: At one end the junction does not follow the germline gene, possibly because of a read error. The J gene is TRBJ1-3, the V gene TRBV13, with D maybe TRBD1 (6 bases). This CDR3 has 12 amino acids. Germline CDR1 and CDR2: PRHDT and FYEKMQ (reference sequence). Here the CDR3 reads CASSLGGNTIYF. The CDR3 DNA sequence: TGTGCCAGCAGTTTAGGGGGGAACACCATATATTTT.

The V call is TRBV29-1, the J call TRBJ2-7; D is unresolved. CDR3 length: 10 residues. V was cut by 4 bases and J by 3 bases, with 4 bases left in between. Germline values: CDR1 SQVTM, CDR2 ANQGSEA. The CDR3, as DNA: TGCAGCGTTGGCCTCTACGAGCAGTACTTC. It is translated as CSVGLYEQYF.

The gene calls are TRBV7-9 and TRBJ2-1, with TRBD2 identical over 7 bases. The J segment lost 5 bases and the V segment lost 4 bases, leaving 5 bases of the junction unmatched. The germline CDR1 and CDR2 sequences are SEHNR and FQNEAQ (reference sequence). There are 14 residues in the CDR3. CDR3 nucleotide sequence: TGTGCCAGCAGCTCCCGGGACTACCACAATGAGCAGTTCTTC. Protein: CASSSRDYHNEQFF.

The chain couples TRBV27 to TRBJ1-6, with D uncertain. The CDR3 is 14 residues long. Germline V gene data show CDR1 as MNHEY and CDR2 as SMNVEV (reference sequence). The V gene lost 4 bases and the J gene lost 6 bases, with 10 bases spanning the gap. CDR3 loop: CASSSDPLNSPLHF. Here the CDR3 DNA reads TGTGCCAGCAGTTCCGACCCTCTTAATTCACCCCTCCACTTT.

The rearrangement uses TRBV9 and TRBJ2-7; 8 nucleotides match TRBD1. V gave up 4 bases and J gave up 3 bases; unmatched junction bases: 6. This CDR3 has 14 residues. Germline V gene sequence: CDR1 SGDLS, CDR2 YYNGEE. The CDR3 DNA follows: TGTGCCAGCAGCCTCCGGACAGGGAACTACGAGCAGTACTTC. Protein product: CASSLRTGNYEQYF.